These T cell receptor beta chains were read from a single sample in a study of blood T cell repertoires in COVID-19. Clones were sequenced by immunoSEQ multiplex PCR, and TCRdb holds only the in-frame ones, with some missing. The sample shows around 110,000 clones, around three quarters of them seen only once. The sample consisted of peripheral blood. These receptors all stem from a man aged 60 to 75 with active or convalescent COVID-19. CDR3s leave out the opening cysteine and the closing phenylalanine or tryptophan. The D gene is left open where the match is weak. Size is omitted from some rows. Given values are once, few, many or a class for expanded clones.

v_gene: TRBV27
j_gene: TRBJ2-5
abundance: few
d_gene: TRBD2
CDR3aa: ASRVGLAGVETQY

v_gene: TRBV9
j_gene: TRBJ2-6
abundance: -
d_gene: -
CDR3aa: ASSALVSGANVLT

v_gene: TRBV14
j_gene: TRBJ1-2
abundance: -
d_gene: -
CDR3aa: ASSQPIGLGGYT

v_gene: TRBV7-3
j_gene: TRBJ2-3
abundance: -
d_gene: TRBD2
CDR3aa: ASSLTSGLSTDTQY

v_gene: TRBV19
j_gene: TRBJ2-5
abundance: -
d_gene: TRBD2
CDR3aa: ASFSISGVQETQY

v_gene: TRBV7-2
j_gene: TRBJ2-2
abundance: -
d_gene: TRBD1
CDR3aa: ASPSGQATNTGELF

v_gene: TRBV11-3
j_gene: TRBJ2-1
abundance: -
d_gene: -
CDR3aa: ASSLWGGGRPNEQF

v_gene: TRBV4-2
j_gene: TRBJ1-6
abundance: few
d_gene: -
CDR3aa: ASSQGPGPNSPLH

v_gene: TRBV6-5
j_gene: TRBJ1-5
abundance: -
d_gene: TRBD1
CDR3aa: ASKEGDRWGQPQH

v_gene: TRBV11-2
j_gene: TRBJ2-3
abundance: -
d_gene: TRBD1
CDR3aa: ASSSGQGFGTDTQY

v_gene: TRBV4-3
j_gene: TRBJ2-5
abundance: -
d_gene: -
CDR3aa: ASSRRIRETQY

v_gene: TRBV5-4
j_gene: TRBJ2-6
abundance: -
d_gene: TRBD1
CDR3aa: ASSPAQGARSGANVLT

v_gene: TRBV7-2
j_gene: TRBJ2-3
abundance: -
d_gene: TRBD2
CDR3aa: ASSVLIAGGPEDTQY

v_gene: TRBV20-1
j_gene: TRBJ2-3
abundance: -
d_gene: -
CDR3aa: SAQASPTQY

v_gene: TRBV7-2
j_gene: TRBJ2-5
abundance: -
d_gene: TRBD1
CDR3aa: ASSLRPGTGDGETQY

v_gene: TRBV7-2
j_gene: TRBJ2-1
abundance: -
d_gene: TRBD2
CDR3aa: ASSYPGLAAYNEQF

v_gene: TRBV3-1/TRBV3-2
j_gene: TRBJ2-7
abundance: -
d_gene: -
CDR3aa: ASSQDLSYEQY

v_gene: TRBV6-4
j_gene: TRBJ2-1
abundance: -
d_gene: TRBD2
CDR3aa: ASSARLAGYNEQF

v_gene: TRBV10-3
j_gene: TRBJ2-1
abundance: once
d_gene: TRBD2
CDR3aa: ATALAETYNEQF

v_gene: TRBV27
j_gene: TRBJ2-5
abundance: -
d_gene: TRBD2
CDR3aa: ATRGLADQETQY

v_gene: TRBV28
j_gene: TRBJ2-1
abundance: -
d_gene: TRBD2
CDR3aa: ASSLLAGDHNEQF

v_gene: TRBV13
j_gene: TRBJ2-5
abundance: -
d_gene: -
CDR3aa: ASSFGQKETQY

v_gene: TRBV4-2
j_gene: TRBJ1-6
abundance: -
d_gene: -
CDR3aa: ASSQDPGTDSPLH

v_gene: TRBV9
j_gene: TRBJ1-3
abundance: -
d_gene: TRBD1
CDR3aa: ASSPGQGSGNTIY

v_gene: TRBV7-9
j_gene: TRBJ2-7
abundance: few
d_gene: TRBD1
CDR3aa: ASSPRTGAVPYEQY

v_gene: TRBV2
j_gene: TRBJ2-2
abundance: -
d_gene: -
CDR3aa: ASRQGTGEGELF

v_gene: TRBV5-1
j_gene: TRBJ2-5
abundance: -
d_gene: -
CDR3aa: ASSLGTTQETQY

v_gene: TRBV19
j_gene: TRBJ1-1
abundance: -
d_gene: -
CDR3aa: ASSIYQGVNTEAF

v_gene: TRBV19
j_gene: TRBJ1-1
abundance: -
d_gene: TRBD1
CDR3aa: ASSKDRGLPGTEAF

v_gene: TRBV29-1
j_gene: TRBJ2-5
abundance: -
d_gene: -
CDR3aa: SVEEETQY

v_gene: TRBV14
j_gene: TRBJ2-3
abundance: -
d_gene: TRBD1
CDR3aa: ASSRPGQSTDTQY

v_gene: TRBV7-3
j_gene: TRBJ2-3
abundance: -
d_gene: -
CDR3aa: ASSLGGTTQY

v_gene: TRBV7-9
j_gene: TRBJ2-2
abundance: -
d_gene: -
CDR3aa: ASSQGSGELF

v_gene: TRBV24-1
j_gene: TRBJ2-7
abundance: -
d_gene: -
CDR3aa: ATSVTGNRYEQY

v_gene: TRBV4-2
j_gene: TRBJ1-6
abundance: -
d_gene: -
CDR3aa: ASSQEKLGGNVH

v_gene: TRBV7-2
j_gene: TRBJ2-1
abundance: once
d_gene: TRBD2
CDR3aa: ASSGRQGGYNEQF

v_gene: TRBV7-9
j_gene: TRBJ2-7
abundance: -
d_gene: TRBD1
CDR3aa: ASSLAAGGHSYEQY

v_gene: TRBV6-1
j_gene: TRBJ1-2
abundance: -
d_gene: -
CDR3aa: ASSELLAGGYT

v_gene: TRBV7-2
j_gene: TRBJ2-1
abundance: -
d_gene: -
CDR3aa: ASSEATAPYNEQF

v_gene: TRBV24-1
j_gene: TRBJ1-5
abundance: few
d_gene: TRBD1
CDR3aa: ATQDRPNQPQH

v_gene: TRBV24-1
j_gene: TRBJ2-3
abundance: -
d_gene: -
CDR3aa: ATSRQTTDTQY

v_gene: TRBV11-2
j_gene: TRBJ2-3
abundance: -
d_gene: -
CDR3aa: ASSFGGLGADTQY

v_gene: TRBV10-3
j_gene: TRBJ1-2
abundance: -
d_gene: -
CDR3aa: AISESAGINGYT

v_gene: TRBV24-1
j_gene: TRBJ2-1
abundance: once
d_gene: TRBD2
CDR3aa: ATSDLLADGSYNEQF

v_gene: TRBV6-5
j_gene: TRBJ2-2
abundance: -
d_gene: TRBD1
CDR3aa: ASSRQGHTGELF

v_gene: TRBV20-1
j_gene: TRBJ2-3
abundance: -
d_gene: -
CDR3aa: SASLGGIGADTQY

v_gene: TRBV25-1
j_gene: TRBJ1-2
abundance: -
d_gene: -
CDR3aa: ASSEAVSLYGYT

v_gene: TRBV18
j_gene: TRBJ1-1
abundance: -
d_gene: -
CDR3aa: ASSQDRNTEAF

v_gene: TRBV28
j_gene: TRBJ2-4
abundance: -
d_gene: TRBD1
CDR3aa: ASSANRGSNIQY

v_gene: TRBV6-2/TRBV6-3
j_gene: TRBJ2-1
abundance: -
d_gene: -
CDR3aa: ASSSGLLSYNEQF

v_gene: TRBV25-1
j_gene: TRBJ2-5
abundance: few
d_gene: TRBD1
CDR3aa: ASSAGQGVWETQY

v_gene: TRBV13
j_gene: TRBJ2-1
abundance: -
d_gene: -
CDR3aa: ASSSSSYNEQF

v_gene: TRBV29-1
j_gene: TRBJ2-4
abundance: -
d_gene: -
CDR3aa: SAFTGANIQY

v_gene: TRBV7-9
j_gene: TRBJ2-1
abundance: -
d_gene: TRBD2
CDR3aa: ASSASGTYNEQF

v_gene: TRBV27
j_gene: TRBJ2-1
abundance: -
d_gene: TRBD2
CDR3aa: ASSFTSGSLNEQF

v_gene: TRBV5-4
j_gene: TRBJ2-7
abundance: -
d_gene: TRBD1
CDR3aa: ASRKLRTGNDEQY

v_gene: TRBV6-5
j_gene: TRBJ1-2
abundance: -
d_gene: -
CDR3aa: ASSYWENYGYT

v_gene: TRBV18
j_gene: TRBJ2-1
abundance: -
d_gene: TRBD2
CDR3aa: ASSPVAGGNEQF

v_gene: TRBV2
j_gene: TRBJ1-1
abundance: -
d_gene: -
CDR3aa: ASREQVLNTEAF

v_gene: TRBV5-1
j_gene: TRBJ1-2
abundance: -
d_gene: -
CDR3aa: ASSPGPGLDYT